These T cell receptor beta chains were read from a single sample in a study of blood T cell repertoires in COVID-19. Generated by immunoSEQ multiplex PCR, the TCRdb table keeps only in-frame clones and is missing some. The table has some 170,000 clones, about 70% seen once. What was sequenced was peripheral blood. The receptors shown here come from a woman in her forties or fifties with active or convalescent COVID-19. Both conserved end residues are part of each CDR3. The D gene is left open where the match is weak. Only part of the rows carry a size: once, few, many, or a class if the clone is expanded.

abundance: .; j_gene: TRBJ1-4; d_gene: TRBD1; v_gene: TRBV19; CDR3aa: CASTSDRERPTNEKLFF; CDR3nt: TGTGCCAGTACCTCCGACAGGGAAAGGCCAACTAATGAAAAACTGTTTTTT
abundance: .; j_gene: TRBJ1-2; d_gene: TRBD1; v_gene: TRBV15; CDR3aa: CATSRDRRTGYDGYTF; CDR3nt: TGTGCCACCAGCAGAGATAGGAGGACAGGGTATGATGGCTACACCTTC
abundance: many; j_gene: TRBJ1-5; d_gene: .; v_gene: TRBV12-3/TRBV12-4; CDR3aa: CASSSGKAQHF; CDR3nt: TGTGCCAGCAGTTCCGGGAAGGCCCAGCATTTT
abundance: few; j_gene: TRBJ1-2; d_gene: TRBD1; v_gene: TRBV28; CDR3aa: CATLDRADYGYTF; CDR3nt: TGTGCCACCCTAGACAGGGCGGACTATGGCTACACCTTC
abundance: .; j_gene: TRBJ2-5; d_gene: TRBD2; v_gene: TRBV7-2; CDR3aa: CASSSRGREGETQYF; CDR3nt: TGTGCCAGCAGCTCTCGGGGGCGGGAGGGAGAGACCCAGTACTTC
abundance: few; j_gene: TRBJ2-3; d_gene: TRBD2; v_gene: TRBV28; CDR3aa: CASTDPGRSTDTQYF; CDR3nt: TGTGCCAGCACCGATCCCGGGAGGAGCACAGATACGCAGTATTTT
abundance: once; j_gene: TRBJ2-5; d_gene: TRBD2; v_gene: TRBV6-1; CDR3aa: CASSDGGGAVETQYF; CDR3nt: TGTGCCAGCAGTGATGGCGGGGGGGCCGTCGAGACCCAGTACTTC
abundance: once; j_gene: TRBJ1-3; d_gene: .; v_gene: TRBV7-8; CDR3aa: CASSLDTGRAGNTIYF; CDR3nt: TGTGCCAGCAGCTTAGATACAGGGCGAGCTGGAAACACCATATATTTT
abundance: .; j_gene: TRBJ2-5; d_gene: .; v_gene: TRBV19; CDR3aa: CASRGTPQETQYF; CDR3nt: TGTGCCAGCAGAGGGACTCCCCAAGAGACCCAGTACTTC
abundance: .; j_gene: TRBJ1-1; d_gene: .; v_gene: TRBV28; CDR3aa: CASSKPRVNTEAFF; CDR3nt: TGTGCCAGCAGCAAACCTCGGGTGAACACTGAAGCTTTCTTT
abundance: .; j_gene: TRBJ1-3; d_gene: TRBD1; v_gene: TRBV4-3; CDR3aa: CASSPGGGGYSGNTIYF; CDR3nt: TGCGCCAGCAGCCCAGGGGGCGGGGGATACTCTGGAAACACCATATATTTT
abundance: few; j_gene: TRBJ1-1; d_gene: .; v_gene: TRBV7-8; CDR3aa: CASRGWGDTEAFF; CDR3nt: TGTGCCAGCAGGGGTTGGGGGGACACTGAAGCTTTCTTT
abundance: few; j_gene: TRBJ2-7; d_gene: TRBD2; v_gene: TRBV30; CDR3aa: CAWSVQLAGGHSSYEQYF; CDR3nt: TGTGCCTGGAGTGTACAGCTAGCGGGAGGCCATAGCTCCTACGAGCAGTACTTC
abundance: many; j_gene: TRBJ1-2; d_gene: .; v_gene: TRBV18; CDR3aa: CASSLQGTANYGYTF; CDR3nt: TGTGCCAGCTCACTACAGGGCACAGCTAACTATGGCTACACCTTC
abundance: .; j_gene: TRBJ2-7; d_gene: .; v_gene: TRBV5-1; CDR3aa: CASSQSWGPNYEQYF; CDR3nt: TGCGCCAGCAGTCAATCTTGGGGGCCGAACTACGAGCAGTACTTC
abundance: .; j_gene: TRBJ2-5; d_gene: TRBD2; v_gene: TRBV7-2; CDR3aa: CASSLGALAGGYQETQYF; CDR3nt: TGTGCCAGCAGCTTAGGGGCTCTAGCGGGGGGGTACCAAGAGACCCAGTACTTC
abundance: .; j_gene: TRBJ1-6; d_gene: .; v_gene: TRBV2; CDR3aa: CASSPGYNSPLHF; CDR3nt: TGTGCCAGCAGTCCAGGGTATAATTCACCCCTCCACTTT
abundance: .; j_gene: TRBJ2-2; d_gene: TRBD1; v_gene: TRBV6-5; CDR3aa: CASSPDRGNTGELFF; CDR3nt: TGTGCCAGCAGCCCGGACAGGGGGAACACCGGGGAGCTGTTTTTT
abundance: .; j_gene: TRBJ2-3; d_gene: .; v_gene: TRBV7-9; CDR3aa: CASSLARGGEPDTQYF; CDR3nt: TGTGCCAGCAGCTTAGCGCGTGGCGGCGAACCAGATACGCAGTATTTT
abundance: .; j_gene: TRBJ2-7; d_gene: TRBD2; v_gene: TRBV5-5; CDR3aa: CASSSPHPGTSGSHGDEQYF; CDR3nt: TGTGCCAGCAGCTCCCCCCACCCCGGGACTAGCGGGAGTCACGGTGACGAGCAGTACTTC
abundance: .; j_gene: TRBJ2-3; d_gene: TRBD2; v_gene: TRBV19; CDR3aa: CASSVGGPGTDTQYF; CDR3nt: TGTGCCAGTAGCGTGGGAGGGCCCGGCACAGATACGCAGTATTTT
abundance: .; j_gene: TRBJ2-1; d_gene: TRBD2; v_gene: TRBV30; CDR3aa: CAWSDGVAGGYNEQFF; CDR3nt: TGTGCCTGGAGTGATGGGGTAGCGGGAGGGTACAATGAGCAGTTCTTC
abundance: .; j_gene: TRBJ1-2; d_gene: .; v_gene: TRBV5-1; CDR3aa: CASSSGSNYGYTF; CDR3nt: TGCGCCAGCAGCAGCGGATCTAACTATGGCTACACCTTC
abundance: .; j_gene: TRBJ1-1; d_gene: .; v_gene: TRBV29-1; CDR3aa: CSGRRASNTEAFF; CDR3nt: TGCAGCGGCCGCAGGGCATCGAACACTGAAGCTTTCTTT
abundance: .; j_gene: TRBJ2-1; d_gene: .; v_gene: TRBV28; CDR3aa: CASTSAGTRSSYNEQFF; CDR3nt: TGTGCCAGCACCTCTGCCGGGACTCGGAGCTCCTACAATGAGCAGTTCTTC
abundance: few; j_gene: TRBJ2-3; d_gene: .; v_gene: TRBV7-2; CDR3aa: CASSLSRDTQYF; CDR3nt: TGTGCCAGCAGCTTAAGTAGAGATACGCAGTATTTT
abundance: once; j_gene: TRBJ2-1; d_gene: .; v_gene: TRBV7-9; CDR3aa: CASSLSSGDDEQFF; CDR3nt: TGTGCCAGCAGCCTTTCGTCGGGTGACGATGAGCAGTTCTTC
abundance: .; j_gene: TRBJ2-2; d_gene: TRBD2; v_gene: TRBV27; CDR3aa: CASSTQREWPGELFF; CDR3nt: TGTGCCAGCAGTACCCAGCGGGAGTGGCCCGGGGAGCTGTTTTTT
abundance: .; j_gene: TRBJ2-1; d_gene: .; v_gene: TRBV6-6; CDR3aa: CASSPAGGWNEQFF; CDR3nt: TGTGCCAGCAGTCCGGCAGGGGGGTGGAATGAGCAGTTCTTC
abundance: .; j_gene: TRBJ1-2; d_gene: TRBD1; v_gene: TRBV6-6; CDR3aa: CASVEGQINYGYTF; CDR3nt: TGTGCCAGCGTAGAGGGACAGATTAACTATGGCTACACCTTC
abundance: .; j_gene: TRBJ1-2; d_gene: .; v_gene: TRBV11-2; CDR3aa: CASSIEGGGYTF; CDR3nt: TGTGCCAGCAGCATAGAAGGGGGTGGCTACACCTTC
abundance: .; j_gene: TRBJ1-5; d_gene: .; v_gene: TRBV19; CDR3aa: CASSINRVDDNQPQHF; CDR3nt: TGTGCCAGTAGTATAAATCGGGTAGACGACAATCAGCCCCAGCATTTT
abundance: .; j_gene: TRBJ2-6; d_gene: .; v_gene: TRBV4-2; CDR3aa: CASSQGGTGANVLTF; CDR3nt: TGTGCCAGCAGCCAAGGCGGGACCGGGGCCAACGTCCTGACTTTC
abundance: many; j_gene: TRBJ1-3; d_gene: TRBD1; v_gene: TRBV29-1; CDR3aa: CSGTGVSGNTIYF; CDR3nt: TGCAGCGGAACAGGGGTTTCTGGAAACACCATATATTTT
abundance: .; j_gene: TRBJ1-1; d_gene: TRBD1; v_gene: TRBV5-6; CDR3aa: CASSTQGEAFF; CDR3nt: TGTGCCAGCAGCACACAGGGGGAAGCTTTCTTT
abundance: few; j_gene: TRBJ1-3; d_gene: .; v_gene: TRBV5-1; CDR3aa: CASSIQGSGNTIYF; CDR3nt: TGCGCCAGCAGCATCCAGGGATCCGGAAACACCATATATTTT
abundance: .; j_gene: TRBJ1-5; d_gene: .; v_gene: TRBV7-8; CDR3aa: CASSLAGGKISNQPQHF; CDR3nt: TGTGCCAGCAGCTTAGCCGGGGGTAAGATAAGCAATCAGCCCCAGCATTTT
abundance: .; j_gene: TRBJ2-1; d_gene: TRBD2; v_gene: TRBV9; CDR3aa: CASSDLAGGSNNEQFF; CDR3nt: TGTGCCAGCAGTGACCTAGCGGGAGGTAGTAACAATGAGCAGTTCTTC
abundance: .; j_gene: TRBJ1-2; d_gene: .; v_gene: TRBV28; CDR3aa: CASSSPVAYGYTF; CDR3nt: TGTGCCAGCAGTTCGCCAGTCGCCTATGGCTACACCTTC
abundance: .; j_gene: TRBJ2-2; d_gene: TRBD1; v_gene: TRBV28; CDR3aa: CASSRGSTRAGGPGELFF; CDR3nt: TGTGCCAGCAGCCGAGGGTCCACCAGGGCAGGGGGTCCCGGGGAGCTGTTTTTT
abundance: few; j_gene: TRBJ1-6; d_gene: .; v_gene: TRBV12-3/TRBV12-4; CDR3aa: CASRGDNSPLHF; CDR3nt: TGTGCCAGCAGGGGAGATAATTCACCCCTCCACTTT
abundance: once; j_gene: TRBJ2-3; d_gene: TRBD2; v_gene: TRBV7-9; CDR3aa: CASSWGRADTQYF; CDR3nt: TGTGCCAGCAGCTGGGGGAGGGCAGATACGCAGTATTTT
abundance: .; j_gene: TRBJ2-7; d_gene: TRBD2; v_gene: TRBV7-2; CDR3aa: CASSVGLAGVGEQYF; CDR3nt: TGTGCCAGCAGCGTCGGACTAGCGGGAGTCGGTGAGCAGTACTTC
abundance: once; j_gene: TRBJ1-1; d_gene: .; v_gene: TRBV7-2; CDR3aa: CASSFHRETEAFF; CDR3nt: TGTGCCAGCAGCTTTCACAGGGAAACTGAAGCTTTCTTT
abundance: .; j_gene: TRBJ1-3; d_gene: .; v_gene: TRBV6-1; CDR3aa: CASSEVRVLRRDTIYF; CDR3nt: TGTGCCAGCAGTGAAGTCAGGGTCCTCCGAAGGGACACCATATATTTT
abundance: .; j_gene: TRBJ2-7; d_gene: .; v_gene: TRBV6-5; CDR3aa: CASSPGDSGAYEQYF; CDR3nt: TGTGCCAGCAGTCCCGGAGACTCCGGAGCCTACGAGCAGTACTTC